What follows are 2 T cell receptor beta chains derived from one specimen sequenced in a study of breast tumors, draining lymph nodes, adjacent tissues. MiXCR, applied by TCRdb to the multiplex PCR reads, yields one record per CDR3 protein. The table records approximately 150,000 distinct CDR3 sequences, less than 35% of them present only once. Axillary draining lymph nodes of breast cancer patients supplied the node samples. Material for sequencing was axillary lymph node tissue. The receptors here all came from a female donor with breast cancer. Some clones in this sample may be carry-over from other donors' samples.

With respect to this clonotype: The CDR3 does not end in the conserved phenylalanine or tryptophan, so this is likely a read error. The chain combines TRBV9 with TRBJ1-6, with a possible D match to TRBD1 (6 bases). Germline loops: CDR1 SGDLS, CDR2 YYNGEE. The CDR3 is made up of 13 amino acids. Trimming took off 4 bases at V and 14 bases at J, with 16 bases between the two ends. The CDR3 sequence: CASSSSQGLALHS. In nucleotides, the CDR3 is TGTGCCAGCAGCTCTAGTCAGGGGCTGGCCCTCCACTCT.

As regards this clonotype: A much more abundant neighbour one base away suggests this may be a read error. This chain connects TRBV7-2 to TRBJ2-5, with 9 bases lining up with TRBD2. The CDR3 runs to 17 residues. Germline loops: CDR1 SGHTA, CDR2 FQGNSA. The CDR3 here is CASRLGVSRGGREPQYF. The CDR3 DNA reads as TGTGCCAGCAGATTAGGGGTTTCGCGGGGGGGCCGAGAGCCCCAGTACTTC.